This is a list of T cell receptor beta chains from one sample in a study of OX40 agonist ivuxolimab in advanced cancers. Profiled with immunoSEQ multiplex PCR; TCRdb holds only in-frame clones, not every one. The sample comprises 97,000 or so clones, roughly 89% of which are singletons, and roughly 0.17% rests with the top ten. This specimen was CD4+ or CD8+ T cells sorted from blood, taken in a trial of the OX40 agonist ivuxolimab. The source of these receptors is an adult with an advanced solid tumor such as melanoma, head and neck, liver or kidney cancer. The CDR3 runs from the conserved cysteine through the conserved F or W. D genes are given only for firm matches. Some rows mark clone size as missing; the rest say once, few, many or name a class of expanded clone.

TRBD1 TRBJ1-4 TRBV4-1 NA CASSLDGTGTNEKLFF TGCGCCAGCAGCCTGGACGGGACAGGGACAAATGAAAAACTGTTTTTT
NA TRBJ2-5 TRBV4-1 NA CASSQGATSQETQYF TGCGCCAGCAGCCAAGGCGCCACTTCCCAAGAGACCCAGTACTTC
NA TRBJ2-3 TRBV9 NA CASSVAPDPSRNTQYF TGTGCCAGCAGCGTAGCTCCAGACCCAAGTCGGAATACGCAGTATTTT
NA TRBJ2-4 TRBV5-4 NA CASSSQGRGLGKNIQYF TGTGCCAGCAGCTCCCAGGGGAGGGGGCTAGGCAAAAACATTCAGTACTTC
TRBD1 TRBJ2-7 TRBV19 NA CASSIGRDRYEQYF TGTGCCAGTAGTATAGGGCGGGACAGGTACGAGCAGTACTTC
NA TRBJ2-1 TRBV9 NA CASSAGSRGRYNEQFF TGTGCCAGCAGCGCCGGTTCCCGGGGACGGTACAATGAGCAGTTCTTC
NA TRBJ2-1 TRBV15 NA CATSRGTFGDNEQFF TGTGCCACCAGCAGAGGTACTTTTGGGGACAATGAGCAGTTCTTC
TRBD2 TRBJ2-1 TRBV5-1 NA CASGQLGPLAPMGYEQFF TGCGCCAGCGGCCAACTTGGCCCACTAGCGCCGATGGGGTATGAGCAGTTCTTC
NA TRBJ1-3 TRBV5-1 NA CASSVGLRSSGNTIYF TGCGCCAGCAGCGTGGGGTTGCGGAGCTCTGGAAACACCATATATTTT
NA TRBJ2-2 TRBV11-2 NA CASSLGTLNTGELFF TGTGCCAGCAGCTTAGGGACGCTGAACACCGGGGAGCTGTTTTTT
NA TRBJ1-1 TRBV7-9 NA CASSLSRLNTEAFF TGTGCCAGCAGCTTGAGCAGACTGAACACTGAAGCTTTCTTT
TRBD2 TRBJ2-6 TRBV19 once CATKTSDFPGANVLTF TGTGCCACCAAGACTAGCGATTTCCCTGGGGCCAACGTCCTGACTTTC
NA TRBJ2-1 TRBV10-3 NA CAISESSSYNEQFF TGTGCCATCAGTGAGTCTTCTTCCTACAATGAGCAGTTCTTC
TRBD1 TRBJ2-3 TRBV7-2 NA CASSFDRGSTDTQYF TGTGCCAGCAGCTTTGACAGGGGCAGCACAGATACGCAGTATTTT
TRBD1 TRBJ2-5 TRBV11-2 NA CASIMGQQETQYF TGTGCCAGCATTATGGGACAGCAAGAGACCCAGTACTTC
TRBD1 TRBJ1-1 TRBV5-5 NA CASSDGQGITEAFF TGTGCCAGCAGCGACGGACAGGGAATCACTGAAGCTTTCTTT
TRBD1 TRBJ1-4 TRBV12-5 NA CASGLGQGRNEKLFF TGTGCTAGTGGTTTGGGACAGGGAAGGAATGAAAAACTGTTTTTT
TRBD1 TRBJ2-1 TRBV5-1 NA CASDRTGGVGEQFF TGCGCCAGCGACCGGACAGGGGGTGTGGGTGAGCAGTTCTTC
TRBD2 TRBJ2-1 TRBV5-1 once CASSLYLAGPNEQFF TGCGCCAGCAGCTTGTATCTAGCGGGCCCCAATGAGCAGTTCTTC
NA TRBJ2-3 TRBV27 NA CASTGTIPDTQYF TGTGCCAGTACGGGGACAATCCCAGATACGCAGTATTTT
NA TRBJ2-2 TRBV5-4 NA CASREGGSGTGELFF TGTGCCAGCAGAGAAGGGGGTTCGGGTACCGGGGAGCTGTTTTTT
NA TRBJ1-2 TRBV30 once CAWSGGTRPKNYGYTF TGTGCCTGGAGTGGGGGGACGCGGCCAAAAAACTATGGCTACACCTTC
TRBD1 TRBJ1-1 TRBV6-6 NA CASSSPSRGYTEAFF TGTGCCAGCAGTTCCCCGTCCAGGGGGTACACTGAAGCTTTCTTT
TRBD1 TRBJ1-2 TRBV6-1 NA CASTGGFNYGYTF TGTGCCAGTACAGGGGGTTTTAACTATGGCTACACCTTC
NA TRBJ1-2 TRBV5-4 NA CASSSSKPYGYTF TGTGCCAGCAGCTCGTCGAAACCTTATGGCTACACCTTC
NA TRBJ1-2 TRBV27 NA CASSPWGEPYGYTF TGTGCCAGCAGCCCGTGGGGGGAACCTTATGGCTACACCTTC
NA TRBJ1-6 TRBV11-2 NA CASSLDRGRGSPLHF TGTGCCAGCAGCTTAGATCGCGGGAGGGGGTCACCCCTCCACTTT
NA TRBJ1-2 TRBV29-1 NA CSVEDRRDNTF TGCAGCGTTGAAGATCGCAGGGACAACACCTTC
NA TRBJ1-5 TRBV28 NA CASSATLRQPQHF TGTGCCAGCAGCGCGACTCTGCGGCAGCCCCAGCATTTT
NA TRBJ1-6 TRBV6-1 few CASSLEGSYNSPLHF TGTGCCAGCAGTCTCGAGGGATCCTATAATTCACCCCTCCACTTT
TRBD1 TRBJ2-7 TRBV19 once CASSIGRDRYEQYF TGTGCCAGTAGTATAGGGCGGGACAGGTACGAGCAGTACTTC
NA TRBJ2-2 TRBV19 NA CASRNGRTTNTGELFF TGTGCCAGTAGAAATGGACGGACGACGAACACCGGGGAGCTGTTTTTT
NA TRBJ2-2 TRBV10-3 NA CAIRPASNTGELFF TGTGCCATCAGACCTGCGTCGAACACCGGGGAGCTGTTTTTT
TRBD2 TRBJ2-1 TRBV15 NA CATSRVASGAGEQFF TGTGCCACCAGCAGAGTTGCTAGCGGGGCGGGTGAGCAGTTCTTC
NA TRBJ1-4 TRBV29-1 NA CSVGESPATNEKLFF TGCAGCGTTGGGGAGTCCCCCGCAACTAATGAAAAACTGTTTTTT
NA TRBJ1-1 TRBV6-6 NA CASSYPPTGNTEAFF TGTGCCAGCAGTTACCCCCCGACAGGGAACACTGAAGCTTTCTTT
TRBD2 TRBJ2-7 TRBV5-1 NA CASSLGGGRRGEQYF TGCGCCAGCAGCTTGGGCGGGGGGCGCAGAGGCGAGCAGTACTTC
NA TRBJ1-1 TRBV10-2 NA CASSESAGALNTEAFF TGCGCCAGCAGTGAGTCGGCAGGGGCTTTGAACACTGAAGCTTTCTTT